Each of the 27 T cell receptor beta chains below was sequenced from the same sample in a study of blood T cell repertoires in COVID-19. Using immunoSEQ multiplex PCR, the repertoire was profiled, and TCRdb retains in-frame clones only, with some absent. The table records about 71,000 clones, around 86% of them present only once. The sequencing sample was made of peripheral blood. The receptors were gathered from a young man with acute or convalescent COVID-19.

This sequence joins TRBV3-1 (or the pseudogene TRBV3-2) and TRBJ2-4, with D uncertain. This CDR3 has 14 residues. The germline gives CDR1 LGHDT, CDR2 YNNKEL (reference sequence). V was trimmed by 5 bases and J by 0 bases, leaving 8 bases between them. CDR3 nucleotide sequence: TGTGCCAGCAGCTTTACATTAGCCAAAAACATTCAGTACTTC. It is translated as CASSFTLAKNIQYF.

The rearrangement links TRBV7-6 to TRBJ2-1; no firm D call. Germline V CDR1 and CDR2: SGHVS, FNYEAQ. The CDR3 runs to 11 residues. Trimming took off 6 bases at V and 4 bases at J, with 4 bases between the two ends. The CDR3 protein is CASSYYNEQFF. DNA of the CDR3: TGTGCCAGCAGTTATTACAATGAGCAGTTCTTC.

V usage is TRBV9 and J usage is TRBJ2-2; 7 bases map to TRBD2. The J segment lost 7 bases and the V segment lost 4 bases, leaving 7 bases of the junction unmatched. This CDR3 has 14 residues. Germline V lookup: CDR1 SGDLS, CDR2 YYNGEE. CDR3 amino acids: CASSLTGGSGELFF. CDR3 nucleotide sequence: TGTGCCAGCAGCCTGACGGGGGGAAGCGGGGAGCTGTTTTTT.

J is TRBJ1-1 and V is TRBV30; the D gene is possibly TRBD1 (5 bases). CDR1 is GTSNPN and CDR2 is SVGIG in the germline V gene (reference sequence). The CDR3 contains 11 residues. Trimming took 2 bases from V and 7 from J, leaving 8 bases between them. The CDR3 sequence is CAWSSRVEAFF. CDR3 DNA sequence: TGTGCCTGGAGTTCCAGGGTTGAAGCTTTCTTT.

The chain's CDR3 is CSVEPDRPYGYTF. In DNA, the CDR3 is TGCAGCGTGGAACCGGACAGGCCCTATGGCTACACCTTC. The chain couples TRBV29-1 to TRBJ1-2, with TRBD1 matching over 7 bases. This CDR3 has 13 amino acids. CDR1 SQVTM and CDR2 ANQGSEA come from the germline V gene. V shed 6 bases and J 4 bases; nucleotides not matched to a gene: 8.

The V and J genes are TRBV7-9 and TRBJ1-2; D not certain. There are 12 residues in the CDR3. Germline V gene data show CDR1 as SEHNR and CDR2 as FQNEAQ (reference sequence). V gave up 5 bases and J gave up 4 bases, with 8 bases separating them. The CDR3 nucleotides are TGTGCCAGCAGCAAAAGCCCCTATGGCTACACCTTC. This translates into CASSKSPYGYTF.

The chain carries TRBV3-1 (or the pseudogene TRBV3-2) and TRBJ2-5; D is possibly TRBD2 (5 bases). The germline gives CDR1 LGHDT, CDR2 YNNKEL (reference sequence). This CDR3 is 14 amino acids long. The V end lost 4 bases, the J end lost 1 base, and 10 bases lay between the germline ends. The CDR3 protein is CASSRKSGQETQYF. The DNA for the CDR3 is TGTGCCAGCAGCCGCAAAAGCGGCCAAGAGACCCAGTACTTC.

The chain couples TRBV5-1 to TRBJ2-7; 11 bases agree with TRBD2. The V gene end was trimmed by 4 bases and the J gene end by 6 bases; junction bases not matched to a gene: 3. CDR1 is SGHRS, CDR2 YFSETQ, per germline. The CDR3 has 13 amino acids. The CDR3 loop is CASSLGLAGEQYF. The CDR3 bases are TGCGCCAGCAGCCTAGGACTAGCGGGCGAGCAGTACTTC.

The chain recombines TRBV28 with TRBJ1-1; D possibly corresponds to TRBD1 (5 bases). Germline V gene sequence: CDR1 MDHEN, CDR2 SYDVKM. This CDR3 is built from 13 residues. Between the trimmed V and J ends, which lost 8 bases and 2 bases, there was a span of 12 bases. CDR3 region: CASQQTGNTEAFF. CDR3 sequence (DNA): TGTGCCAGCCAACAAACAGGAAACACTGAAGCTTTCTTT.

J is TRBJ2-5 and V is TRBV6-5, with TRBD1 identical over 7 bases. The CDR3 spans 14 residues. V lost 5 bases, J lost 10 bases, and 13 bases stayed unmatched. Germline values: CDR1 MNHEY, CDR2 SVGAGI. DNA of the CDR3: TGTGCCAGCAGTCGGGACAGCCTCCAAAGGAACCAGTACTTC. It yields the protein CASSRDSLQRNQYF.

The chain couples TRBV6-5 to TRBJ1-2, with a possible D match to TRBD1 (6 bases). Trimming pared 6 bases from V and 1 base from J, leaving 9 bases between. This CDR3 region has 13 residues. Germline V gene sequence: CDR1 MNHEY, CDR2 SVGAGI. Here the CDR3 reads CASSKGGNYGYTF. CDR3 in DNA: TGTGCCAGCAGCAAAGGGGGTAACTATGGCTACACCTTC.

The gene calls are TRBV2 and TRBJ2-1, with 10 nucleotides matching TRBD1. The germline CDR1 and CDR2 sequences are SNHLY and FYNNEI. Unmatched junction bases numbered 2, after V lost 4 bases and J lost 8 bases. The CDR3 extends over 13 amino acids. CDR3 DNA: TGTGCCAGCAGTGGGGACAGGGGATATGAGCAGTTCTTC. Translating gives CASSGDRGYEQFF.

The chain carries TRBV5-4 and TRBJ2-4; 9 positions match TRBD2. The CDR3 contains 14 residues. Per germline, CDR1 SGHNT and CDR2 YYREEE (reference sequence). V lost 5 bases and J lost 8; bases outside the gene matches: 8. The CDR3 region is CASSLAGGADIQYF. The CDR3 DNA sequence: TGTGCCAGCAGTCTTGCGGGAGGGGCGGACATTCAGTACTTC.

A single count supports this clone. The V call is TRBV30, the J call TRBJ1-5, with 7 bases lining up with TRBD1. This CDR3 spans 13 amino acids. J lost 5 bases, V lost 1 base, and 2 bases had no gene match. The V gene's germline CDR1 is GTSNPN and CDR2 SVGIG (reference sequence). CDR3 amino acids: CAWSGTGDQPQHF. CDR3 coding DNA: TGTGCCTGGAGTGGCACAGGGGATCAGCCCCAGCATTTT.

This chain uses TRBV4-1 with TRBJ1-2; 7 bases match TRBD1. There are 13 residues in the CDR3. V was pared by 5 bases and J by 5 bases, with 5 bases of the junction left unmatched. Germline V lookup: CDR1 MGHRA, CDR2 YSYEKL. As DNA, the CDR3 is TGCGCCAGCAGCGAGACACAGGGGTATGGCTACACCTTC. It is translated as CASSETQGYGYTF.

The chain joins TRBV6-5 to TRBJ1-1, with a tentative D call TRBD1 (6 bases). The germline gives CDR1 MNHEY, CDR2 SVGAGI. V was trimmed by 6 bases and J by 5 bases, leaving 16 bases between them. The CDR3 runs to 14 residues. In DNA form, the CDR3 reads TGTGCCAGCAGCCGCGGGGGGCCGAGAACTGAAGCTTTCTTT. Protein sequence: CASSRGGPRTEAFF.

This chain links TRBV3-1 (or the pseudogene TRBV3-2) with TRBJ2-1; 9 bases match TRBD2. Germline trimming cut 6 bases from V and 1 base from J; bases unmatched to any gene: 4. Per germline, CDR1 LGHDT and CDR2 YNNKEL (reference sequence). The CDR3 has 15 amino acids. CDR3 loop: CASSSSGASYNEQFF. The CDR3 DNA reads TGTGCCAGCAGTTCTAGCGGGGCATCCTACAATGAGCAGTTCTTC.

This clone has only one observation. The chain employs TRBV7-2 and TRBJ2-1; 13 nucleotides match TRBD2. There are 17 residues in the CDR3. Germline V gives CDR1 SGHTA, CDR2 FQGNSA. Losses at the gene ends were 4 bases for V and 5 bases for J; bases not matched to a gene: 8. This CDR3 reads CASSYRTSGSRDNEQFF. DNA of the CDR3: TGTGCCAGCAGCTACCGGACTAGCGGGAGCCGAGACAATGAGCAGTTCTTC.

The table lists this clone with a count of one. The rearrangement links TRBV3-1 (or the pseudogene TRBV3-2) to TRBJ2-2; TRBD2 is a possible D gene (5 bases). Deletions cut 1 base from V and 6 bases from J, with 15 bases between. Per germline, CDR1 LGHDT and CDR2 YNNKEL (reference sequence). The CDR3 has 16 residues. The CDR3 nucleotides are TGTGCCAGCAGCCAAGGTCCGGGGTATGAGGCCGGGGAGCTGTTTTTT. Translation: CASSQGPGYEAGELFF.

This clone qualifies as medium-sized. The CDR3 region is CASGDRGPADTQYF. The DNA of the CDR3 is TGTGCCAGCGGGGACAGGGGGCCGGCAGATACGCAGTATTTT. This chain links TRBV27 with TRBJ2-3; 12 bases are shared with TRBD1. CDR3 length equals 14 residues. Germline trimming cut 8 bases from V and 4 bases from J; bases unmatched to any gene: 4. Per germline, CDR1 MNHEY and CDR2 SMNVEV (reference sequence).

This CDR3 reads CASSLDRGLAKNIQYF. CDR3 nucleotides: TGTGCCAGCAGCTTGGACAGGGGTCTAGCCAAAAACATTCAGTACTTC. This chain joins TRBV11-1 and TRBJ2-4, with 9 bases lining up with TRBD1. The CDR3 contains 16 residues. Looked up from germline, CDR1 is SGHAT and CDR2 is FQDESV (reference sequence). J was trimmed by 0 bases and V by 3 bases; bases with no gene match: 3.

This sequence joins TRBV29-1 and TRBJ2-4; D unclear. CDR1 and CDR2 from the germline V gene are SQVTM and ANQGSEA. This CDR3 has 11 residues. Deletions cut 0 bases from V and 8 bases from J, with 5 bases between. The CDR3 bases are TGCAGCGTTGAAGAGGCAGACATTCAGTACTTC. Translated: CSVEEADIQYF.

The chain employs TRBV19 and TRBJ1-5, with D maybe TRBD1 (6 bases). Per germline, CDR1 LNHDA and CDR2 SQIVND (reference sequence). CDR3 length equals 16 residues. V was trimmed by 6 bases and J by 7 bases, leaving 22 bases between them. The CDR3 coding sequence is TGTGCCAGTAGAAGAATGCACAGGGCCGAGGAACAGCCCCAGCATTTT. It codes for CASRRMHRAEEQPQHF.

Regarding this clone: The germline gene is not matched at one end of the junction; a read error may be the cause. The sample contains more than one DNA sequence encoding this CDR3. The chain uses TRBV5-6 and TRBJ2-2; D possibly corresponds to TRBD2 (5 bases). The germline V gene encodes CDR1 SGHDT and CDR2 YYEEEE. This CDR3 has 14 residues. The chain's CDR3 is CASSLEVQFGELFF. In DNA, the CDR3 is TGCGCCAGCAGCTTGGAGGTACAGTTCGGGGAGCTGTTTTTT.

A single count supports this clone. The V gene is TRBV5-4, the J gene TRBJ2-1; TRBD2 aligns across 14 bases. Germline CDR1 reads SGHNT; CDR2 reads YYREEE (reference sequence). V lost 4 bases to trimming and J lost 7 bases; unmatched junction nucleotides: 4. The length of the CDR3 is 15 residues. CDR3: CASSIRTSGRNEQFF. The CDR3 nucleotides are TGTGCCAGCAGCATTAGGACTAGCGGGAGGAATGAGCAGTTCTTC.

V gene TRBV5-1 combines with J gene TRBJ1-2; no definite D call. The CDR3 is 14 residues long. The V gene lost 0 bases and the J gene lost 0 bases, with 6 bases spanning the gap. The germline CDR1 and CDR2 sequences are SGHRS and YFSETQ. CDR3 bases: TGCGCCAGCAGCTTGGACACCTCTAACTATGGCTACACCTTC. This codes for CASSLDTSNYGYTF.

This chain connects TRBV3-1 (or the pseudogene TRBV3-2) to TRBJ2-7, with 16 nucleotides matching TRBD2. The length of the CDR3 is 19 residues. CDR1 and CDR2 from the germline V gene are LGHDT and YNNKEL (reference sequence). Trimming took 4 bases from V and 6 from J; bases not matched to a gene: 15. CDR3 sequence: CASSRPTRGLAGGRVEQYV. DNA of the CDR3: TGTGCCAGCAGCCGCCCAACCAGGGGACTAGCGGGGGGGCGGGTCGAGCAGTACGTC.